Below, one TCR beta chain is given with its context. The data stem from a study of long-term antiretroviral therapy in people with HIV. V was trimmed by 0 bases and J by 1 base, leaving 16 bases between them. Germline-derived CDR1 and CDR2 are SGHRS and YFSETQ. This CDR3 is built from 17 residues. Researchers report immunoSEQ v3.0 was run at survey level. Assay used: immunoSEQ multiplex PCR; TCRdb lists only in-frame clones, some missing. Of 15,000 or so clones in the sample, 81% were seen once. The chain couples TRBV5-1 to TRBJ1-1; weak D call: TRBD1 (6 bases). The receptor was derived from a man aged 45-65 years with HIV. Sequences were derived from unsorted PBMCs, sampled 0.3 years before starting antiretroviral therapy. The CDR3 loop reads CASSLDLRGGTNTEAFF. The CDR3 DNA sequence: TGCGCCAGCAGCTTGGACCTCAGGGGAGGTACGAACACTGAAGCTTTCTTT.